The entry below gives a single T cell receptor beta chain sequence along with its context. The sample comes from a study of cytomegalovirus exposure and HLA in healthy donors. Unmatched junction bases numbered 7, after V lost 2 bases and J lost 2 bases. CDR1 is LNHDA and CDR2 is SQIVND in the germline V gene (reference sequence). The CDR3 consists of 16 residues. This PCR relied on a set of 60 Vbeta primers and 13 Jbeta primers. Sequenced by immunoSEQ multiplex PCR; TCRdb stores in-frame clones only, minus some. The sample has over 150,000 clones; 84% are singletons. V and J are TRBV19 and TRBJ2-7; 9 positions match TRBD1. The clonotype comes from a boy aged 2 to 10 in good health and CMV-seronegative. The sample consisted of PBMCs. The CDR3 spells CASSIWPTGGTYEQYF. In DNA form, the CDR3 reads TGTGCCAGTAGTATATGGCCGACAGGGGGTACCTACGAGCAGTACTTC.